These 11 T cell receptor beta chains were all obtained from the same sample, sequenced in a study of T cells in localized non-small cell lung cancer (dated by TCRdb to the early 2020s). The receptor library was made with the immunoSEQ multiplex PCR assay. TCRdb re-hosts the immuneACCESS table, in-frame sequences only. Its copies lack some clones; in the studies checked, an unresolved V gene accounts for under half of them, and the cause for the rest is not known. The sample profile shows some 1,800 clones; roughly 23% of them were found once. Together, the top ten hold about 20% of the sample. Sequenced material: normal lung tissue next to the tumor, taken before any cancer treatment. The receptors here all came from a female donor over 55 with stage I lung adenocarcinoma.

The chain couples TRBV11-3 to TRBJ2-7, with unresolved D. This CDR3 region has 15 residues. The germline gives CDR1 SGHNT, CDR2 YENEEA. Trimming took off 3 bases at V and 4 bases at J, with 16 bases between the two ends. The DNA of the CDR3 is TGTGCCAGCAGCTTGCCAGGACCAAGGGCGTACGAGCAGTACTTC. Protein product: CASSLPGPRAYEQYF.

This clone counts as medium-sized. The chain uses TRBV11-3 and TRBJ1-3; the match to TRBD1 covers 7 bases. V was pared by 3 bases and J by 6 bases, with 17 bases of the junction left unmatched. The germline V gene has CDR1 SGHNT and CDR2 YENEEA. CDR3 length equals 18 residues. This CDR3 is CASSFVRGQTEQENTIYF. The DNA for the CDR3 is TGTGCCAGCAGCTTTGTTAGGGGACAGACAGAACAGGAAAACACCATATATTTT. The whole variable domain, remainder taken from reference TRBV11-3 and TRBJ1-3, is EAGVVQSPRYKIIEKKQPVAFWCNPISGHNTLYWYLQNLGQGPELLIRYENEEAVDDSQLPKDRFSAERLKGVDSTLKIQPAELGDSAVYLCASSFVRGQTEQENTIYFGEGSWLTVV.

In this sample, this clone turned up a few times. The V gene is TRBV6-8, the J gene TRBJ1-2, with 8 bases aligning to TRBD1. Unmatched junction bases numbered 7, after V lost 5 bases and J lost 8 bases. The CDR3 extends over 13 amino acids. The V gene's germline CDR1 is MNHGY and CDR2 SAAAGT. This CDR3 is CASSGAGGLGYTF. In DNA form, the CDR3 reads TGTGCCAGCAGTGGGGCAGGGGGCTTGGGCTACACCTTC.

The chain couples TRBV11-3 to TRBJ1-4; weak D call: TRBD1 (6 bases). The CDR3 is 15 residues long. Germline values: CDR1 SGHNT, CDR2 YENEEA. V dropped 5 bases and J dropped 3 bases, with 13 bases sitting between them. The CDR3 region has the DNA TGTGCCAGCAGCCGGAGCGGGGGCCCTAATGAAAAACTGTTTTTT. This codes for CASSRSGGPNEKLFF.

This clone is a singleton in its sample. The CDR3 sequence: CASSPVGSGEQYF. The CDR3 coding sequence is TGTGCCAGCTCACCGGTGGGGTCGGGCGAGCAGTACTTC. The chain has TRBV18 and TRBJ2-7, with D unclear. V was shortened by 3 bases and J by 6 bases, with 12 bases between the two germline ends. This CDR3 is 13 amino acids long. Per the germline V gene, CDR1 is KGHSH and CDR2 is LQKENI.

This chain links TRBV29-1 with TRBJ2-3; TRBD1 matches at 8 bases. The ends lost 5 bases at V and 4 bases at J; junction bases unmatched: 8. The CDR3 is 14 amino acids. CDR1 is SQVTM and CDR2 is ANQGSEA in the germline V gene. The CDR3 loop is CSVKDRAGADTQYF. In nucleotides, the CDR3 is TGCAGCGTTAAGGACAGGGCGGGCGCAGATACGCAGTATTTT.

DNA of the CDR3: TGCAGCGTTGGGACCGTGAACACTGAAGCTTTCTTT. The encoded protein is CSVGTVNTEAFF. V usage is TRBV29-1 and J usage is TRBJ1-1; D not resolved. Trimming stripped 4 bases from V and 0 bases from J, with 6 bases between. The CDR3 runs to 12 residues. Germline V gene sequence: CDR1 SQVTM, CDR2 ANQGSEA.

V and J are TRBV28 and TRBJ2-5; 9 bases line up with TRBD1. The junction had 4 bases not matched to a gene; V was cut back by 4 bases and J by 4 bases. The CDR3 sequence is 14 residues long. Per the germline V gene, CDR1 is MDHEN and CDR2 is SYDVKM. DNA for the CDR3: TGTGCCAGCAGTTCCGCGGACAGGGGAGAGACCCAGTACTTC. Protein: CASSSADRGETQYF.

This clone occurred a few times. The J gene is TRBJ1-1, the V gene TRBV30, with D unresolved. This CDR3 comprises 14 residues. Trimming shortened V by 5 bases and J by 0 bases, and 13 bases separated the two germline ends. Germline CDR1 and CDR2: GTSNPN and SVGIG (reference sequence). The CDR3 protein is CAWERLRLNTEAFF. CDR3 sequence (DNA): TGTGCCTGGGAAAGGTTACGGTTGAACACTGAAGCTTTCTTT.

This clone was seen a handful of times. The chain links TRBV19 to TRBJ1-2; D perhaps matches TRBD1 (5 bases). Trimming pared 4 bases from V and 9 bases from J, leaving 12 bases between. Germline V CDR1 and CDR2: LNHDA, SQIVND (reference sequence). The CDR3 has 12 amino acids. CDR3 DNA: TGTGCCAGTAGTAACCAGGGTTGGAGCTACACCTTC. This translates into CASSNQGWSYTF. Based on the CDR3 plus reference TRBV19 and TRBJ1-2, the full variable domain is DGGITQSPKYLFRKEGQNVTLSCEQNLNHDAMYWYRQDPGQGLRLIYYSQIVNDFQKGDIAEGYSVSREKKESFPLTVTSAQKNPTAFYLCASSNQGWSYTFGSGTRLTVV.

The chain is built from TRBV25-1 and TRBJ2-5; TRBD2 matches at 8 bases. The CDR3 contains 15 residues. The V gene end was trimmed by 8 bases and the J gene end by 4 bases; junction bases not matched to a gene: 12. The germline gives CDR1 MGHDK, CDR2 SYGVNS. CDR3 sequence reads: CASGAGTSNRETQYF. The CDR3 DNA sequence: TGTGCCAGCGGAGCAGGGACTAGTAACCGAGAGACCCAGTACTTC.